This record concerns one T cell receptor (beta chain) sequence. The data stem from a study of blood T cell repertoires in COVID-19. For the study at large: Samples taken during acute and convalescent COVID-19 were collected in the United States, Italy and Spain.

The study recruited people aged roughly 18 to 89 years across approximately 24 US areas. Cohorts were based on clinical histories the participants reported. The repertoire was sequenced with immunoSEQ multiplex PCR; TCRdb's copy has only in-frame clones and lacks some. This sample carries about 220,000 clones, 70% to 85% of them seen once, and the ten largest clones take approximately 1.4%. The V segment lost 9 bases and the J segment 7 bases; nucleotides outside the gene matches: 4. Germline V gives CDR1 WNHNN, CDR2 SYGVQD (reference sequence). CDR3 length equals 12 residues. Material: PBMCs or T cells enriched from blood (not recorded which). This chain links TRBV10-1 with TRBJ2-1; 9 bases map to TRBD2. This TCR was sampled from a middle-aged woman with acute COVID-19. CDR3 amino acids: CARIAGDNEQFF. The CDR3 DNA is TGCGCCAGGATAGCGGGGGATAATGAGCAGTTCTTC.